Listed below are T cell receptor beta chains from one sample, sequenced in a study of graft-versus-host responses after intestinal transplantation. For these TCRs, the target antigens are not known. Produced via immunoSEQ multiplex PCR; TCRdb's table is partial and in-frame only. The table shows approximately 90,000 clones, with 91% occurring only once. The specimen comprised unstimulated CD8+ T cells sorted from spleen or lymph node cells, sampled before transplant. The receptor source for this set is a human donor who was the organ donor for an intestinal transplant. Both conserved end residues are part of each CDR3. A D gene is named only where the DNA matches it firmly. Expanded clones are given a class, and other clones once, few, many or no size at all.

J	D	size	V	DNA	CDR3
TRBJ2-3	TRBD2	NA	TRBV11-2	TGTGCCAGCAGCTTAGCTCCCCCTAGCGGGAGGTACACAGATACGCAGTATTTT	CASSLAPPSGRYTDTQYF
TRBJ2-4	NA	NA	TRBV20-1	TGCAGTGCTAGAGACGGTGACATTCAGTACTTC	CSARDGDIQYF
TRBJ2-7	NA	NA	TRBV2	TGTGCCAGCTCCGGGACCCACTACGAGCAGTACTTC	CASSGTHYEQYF
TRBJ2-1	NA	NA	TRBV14	TGTGCCAGCAGCCCGCCCCTCGACTGGGGTGGGGGGGCTGAGCAGTTCTTC	CASSPPLDWGGGAEQFF
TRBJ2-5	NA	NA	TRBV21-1	TGTGCCAGCAGCAAATTTGCCGGGACTAGCCCAGGGACCCAGTACTTC	CASSKFAGTSPGTQYF
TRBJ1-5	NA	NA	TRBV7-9	TGTGCCAGCAGCTTCGCAGGAAATCAGCCCCAGCATTTT	CASSFAGNQPQHF
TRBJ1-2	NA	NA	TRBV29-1	TGCAGCGTTCAGGGTCTCCATGGCTACACCTTC	CSVQGLHGYTF
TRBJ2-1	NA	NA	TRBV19	TGTGCCAGTAGCCCCTCCTCCTACAATGAGCAGTTCTTC	CASSPSSYNEQFF
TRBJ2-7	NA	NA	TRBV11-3	TGTGCCAGCAGCTTATTTCCGACAAACGAGCAGTACTTC	CASSLFPTNEQYF
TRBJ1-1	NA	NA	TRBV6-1	TGTGCCAGCACTAGACCCCGAGGGCGGAACACTGAAGCTTTCTTT	CASTRPRGRNTEAFF
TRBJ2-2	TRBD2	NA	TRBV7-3	TGTGCCAGCAGCGCCTTAGCGGGGGGGCCCACCGGGGAGCTGTTTTTT	CASSALAGGPTGELFF
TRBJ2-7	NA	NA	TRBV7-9	TGTGCCAGCAGCCTGGCGGAGAAGTCCTACGAGCAGTACTTC	CASSLAEKSYEQYF
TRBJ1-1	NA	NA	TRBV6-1	TGTGCCAGCAGTGAGTCGCCGGGGGACCTCCTGGAAGCTTTCTTT	CASSESPGDLLEAFF
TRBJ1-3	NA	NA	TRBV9	TGTGCCAGCAGCGTAGAGGGCACTCGGAACACCATATATTTT	CASSVEGTRNTIYF
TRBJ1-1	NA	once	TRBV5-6	TGTGCCAGCAGCTTTGGGGTTGGTACTGAAGCTTTCTTT	CASSFGVGTEAFF
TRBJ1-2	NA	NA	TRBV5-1	TGCGCCAGCAGCCTACTATCGGGAGTCCTCTATGGCTACACCTTC	CASSLLSGVLYGYTF
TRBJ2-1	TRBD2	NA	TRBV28	TGTGCCAGCAGTTTAAAGTCTAGCGGGAGGGTCAGCTCCTACAATGAGCAGTTCTTC	CASSLKSSGRVSSYNEQFF
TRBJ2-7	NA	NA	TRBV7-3	TGTGCCAGCAGCTTAACTAGCGGAGGATACGAGCAGTACTTC	CASSLTSGGYEQYF
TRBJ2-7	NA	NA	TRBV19	TGTGCCAGTAGTATCGGAGGTGGCGAGCAGTACTTC	CASSIGGGEQYF
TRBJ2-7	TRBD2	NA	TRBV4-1	TGCGCCAGCAGCCATACCGGGACTAGCACCATCGAGCAGTACTTC	CASSHTGTSTIEQYF
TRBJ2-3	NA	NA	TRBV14	TGTGCCAGCAGCCAGCCAACACCAGATACGCAGTATTTT	CASSQPTPDTQYF
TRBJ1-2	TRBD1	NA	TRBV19	TGTGCCAGTAGTGGAAACGATCGTCCCGGGACAGGGGAAGTCGGCTATGGCTACACCTTC	CASSGNDRPGTGEVGYGYTF
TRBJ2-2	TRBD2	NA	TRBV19	TGTGCCAGTATGGGGGGGACCACCGGGGAGCTGTTTTTT	CASMGGTTGELFF
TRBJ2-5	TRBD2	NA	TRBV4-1	TGCGCCAGCAGCCAAGGTAGCGGGGGGGAAGAGACCCAGTACTTC	CASSQGSGGEETQYF
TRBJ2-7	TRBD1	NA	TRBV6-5	TGTGCCAGCAGTCCGAGGGACAGTAGGTACGAGCAGTACTTC	CASSPRDSRYEQYF
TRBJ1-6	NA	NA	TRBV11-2	TGTGCCAGCAGCTTAGCACCGCTTGATTCACCCCTCCACTTT	CASSLAPLDSPLHF
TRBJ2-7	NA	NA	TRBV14	TGTGCCAGCAGTTACTCGGCCGACTACGAGCAGTACTTC	CASSYSADYEQYF
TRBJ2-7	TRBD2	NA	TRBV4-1	TGCGCCAGCAGCCTAACGACTAGCGGATCATACGAGCAGTACTTC	CASSLTTSGSYEQYF
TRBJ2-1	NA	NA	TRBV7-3	TGTGCCAGCAGCATCCTAGCTCGGGGCCAGAATGAGCAGTTCTTC	CASSILARGQNEQFF
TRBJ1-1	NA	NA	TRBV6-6	TGTGCCAGCAGTTACTACGCGGGGAACACTGAAGCTTTCTTT	CASSYYAGNTEAFF
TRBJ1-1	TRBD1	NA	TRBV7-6	TGTGCCAGCAGCTGGGACAGAGAGACTGAAGCTTTCTTT	CASSWDRETEAFF
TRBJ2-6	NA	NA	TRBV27	TGTGCCAGCAGTTTGACGGCATCTGGGGCCAACGTCCTGACTTTC	CASSLTASGANVLTF
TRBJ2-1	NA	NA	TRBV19	TGTGCCAGTAGTATTCCCCAGGGCTGGCCCTACAATGAGCAGTTCTTC	CASSIPQGWPYNEQFF
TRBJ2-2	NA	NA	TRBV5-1	TGCGCCAGCAGCTTGGCCTATGTCGGGGCACCGAACACCGGGGAGCTGTTTTTT	CASSLAYVGAPNTGELFF
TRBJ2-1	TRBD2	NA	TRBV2	TGTGCCAGCAGTCTAGGACCGGGACTAGCCTACAATGAGCAGTTCTTC	CASSLGPGLAYNEQFF
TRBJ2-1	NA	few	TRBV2	TGTGCCAGCAGTGCTAGCCCCAGCTCCTACAATGAGCAGTTCTTC	CASSASPSSYNEQFF
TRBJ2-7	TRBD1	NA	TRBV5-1	TGCGCCAGCAGCTTGGAAGACAGGGCCCGATACGAGCAGTACTTC	CASSLEDRARYEQYF
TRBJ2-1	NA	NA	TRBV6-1	TGTGCCAGCAGTGAAGACGGAAGAGTCTTTTACAATGAGCAGTTCTTC	CASSEDGRVFYNEQFF
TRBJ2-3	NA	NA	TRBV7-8	TGTGCCAGCAGCCTGGACAGCCATTGGGATACGCAGTATTTT	CASSLDSHWDTQYF
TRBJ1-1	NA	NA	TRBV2	TGTGCCAGCAGCTTCTTTCCGGGACAAGAGCTGAACACTGAAGCTTTCTTT	CASSFFPGQELNTEAFF